One sample yielded the 14 T cell receptor beta chains listed below, sequenced in a study of human T cells and chemical hapten exposure. Time point of the sample: patch test 3, about 24 weeks after DPC sensitization. The treatment: therapeutic diphenylcyclopropenone sensitization with weekly scalp DPC. Via MiXCR, TCRdb re-called the RACE reads, giving one row per CDR3 protein. The repertoire consists of about 110,000 distinct CDR3 sequences, with 30% to 35% occurring once and the leading ten covering around 2.7%. The sample was whole blood, taken in connection with sensitization to the hapten diphenylcyclopropenone (DPC). Receptor source: a man aged 35 to 55 with alopecia areata. Some clones in this sample may be carry-over from other donors' samples.

This clonotype was seen a few times. The V gene is TRBV4-3, the J gene TRBJ2-1; D is ambiguous. With 1 base removed from V and 12 bases from J, the gap between germline ends came to 13 bases. The CDR3 is 13 residues long. The germline V gene encodes CDR1 LGHNA and CDR2 YSLEER. CDR3 DNA sequence: TGCGCCAGCAGCCAAGTAGCCCGAGACGGGCAGTTCTTC. Its protein is CASSQVARDGQFF.

This clonotype was detected only a few times. The rearrangement uses TRBV6-5 and TRBJ1-1; 8 nucleotides line up with TRBD1. V lost 2 bases, J lost 5 bases, and 7 bases stayed unmatched. The CDR3 consists of 15 residues. In germline, CDR1 is MNHEY, CDR2 SVGAGI. The CDR3 reads CASSYLDRALTEAFF. The DNA of the CDR3 is TGTGCCAGCAGTTACCTGGACAGGGCTTTGACTGAAGCTTTCTTT.

This clonotype was seen only a few times. The chain employs TRBV20-1 and TRBJ1-5, with 10 positions matching TRBD1. V shed 3 bases, J shed 1 base, and the junction held 6 bases outside the gene matches. CDR3 size: 16 residues. CDR1 and CDR2 from the germline V gene are DFQATT and SNEGSKA (reference sequence). In nucleotides, the CDR3 is TGCAGTGCTAGCCCTTGGGACAGGGGCAGCAATCAGCCCCAGCATTTT. Protein sequence: CSASPWDRGSNQPQHF.

The V call is TRBV29-1, the J call TRBJ1-2; D gene ambiguous. V lost 5 bases to trimming and J lost 0 bases, with 16 bases between them. This CDR3 comprises 15 residues. CDR1 SQVTM and CDR2 ANQGSEA come from the germline V gene. CDR3 in DNA: TGCAGCGTTTATACCCTCTCACCTGCTAACTATGGCTACACCTTC. It encodes CSVYTLSPANYGYTF.

The J gene is TRBJ2-2, the V gene TRBV4-3; D possibly corresponds to TRBD2 (5 bases). The germline gives CDR1 LGHNA, CDR2 YSLEER. Trimming took 1 base from V and 0 from J, leaving 12 bases between them. The CDR3 contains 17 residues. The CDR3 bases are TGCGCCAGCAGCCAAGGTGGGAGTTCGCCGAACACCGGGGAGCTGTTTTTT. It encodes CASSQGGSSPNTGELFF.

This clonotype was observed a few times. The chain uses TRBV27 and TRBJ2-5; D not resolved. Germline CDR1 and CDR2: MNHEY and SMNVEV (reference sequence). This CDR3 contains 14 residues. V dropped 6 bases and J dropped 3 bases, with 14 bases sitting between them. CDR3 amino acids: CASRPRGVKETQYF. As DNA, the CDR3 is TGTGCCAGCAGACCACGAGGCGTAAAAGAGACCCAGTACTTC.

The chain combines TRBV7-9 with TRBJ2-3; no firm D call. The CDR3 runs 11 residues. Germline V gives CDR1 SEHNR, CDR2 FQNEAQ (reference sequence). The ends were cut back, 5 bases at V and 6 bases at J, with 6 bases in the middle. CDR3 nucleotide sequence: TGTGCCAGCAGCATATCGGATACGCAGTATTTT. Translating gives CASSISDTQYF.

V usage is TRBV18 and J usage is TRBJ2-7; D possibly corresponds to TRBD1 (5 bases). This CDR3 region has 15 residues. CDR1 and CDR2 from the germline V gene are KGHSH and LQKENI. The V end was cut by 1 base, the J end by 2 bases, with 12 bases between. CDR3 loop: CASSPQARVTYEQYF. The CDR3 nucleotides are TGTGCCAGCTCACCACAGGCCAGGGTCACCTACGAGCAGTACTTC.

This sequence joins TRBV11-2 and TRBJ2-7; D unresolved. V lost 0 bases to trimming and J lost 6 bases, with 6 bases between them. The germline V gene has CDR1 SGHAT and CDR2 FQNNGV. CDR3 size: 12 residues. DNA for the CDR3: TGTGCCAGCAGCTTAGAAGTTTCCGAGCAGTACTTC. Its translation: CASSLEVSEQYF. The full variable domain, completed using reference TRBV11-2 and TRBJ2-7, is EAGVAQSPRYKIIEKRQSVAFWCNPISGHATLYWYQQILGQGPKLLIQFQNNGVVDDSQLPKDRFSAERLKGVDSTLKIQPAKLEDSAVYLCASSLEVSEQYFGPGTRLTVT.

In its sample, this clonotype ranks as medium-sized. The genes are TRBV24-1 and TRBJ2-1, with 9 bases fitting TRBD2. The CDR3 has 17 residues. J lost 6 bases, V lost 3 bases, and 11 bases had no gene match. The V gene's germline CDR1 is KGHDR and CDR2 SFDVKD. The CDR3 sequence is CATSDARAGGLTNEQFF. The CDR3, as DNA: TGTGCCACCAGTGATGCAAGAGCGGGAGGACTTACCAATGAGCAGTTCTTC.

This clonotype was picked up a small number of times. CDR3 protein: CASSQEVYTVQFF. CDR3 bases: TGTGCCAGCAGCCAAGAAGTTTACACGGTGCAGTTCTTC. This chain joins TRBV14 and TRBJ2-1; D not resolved. CDR3 length equals 13 residues. Trimming stripped 0 bases from V and 12 bases from J, with 12 bases between. Germline loops: CDR1 SGHDN, CDR2 FVKESK.

This clonotype was counted only a few times. This chain connects TRBV15 to TRBJ2-7; D possibly matches TRBD1 or TRBD2 (5 bases each). The germline V and J ends were trimmed by 0 bases and 6 bases, with 12 bases remaining between them. This CDR3 contains 14 residues. CDR1 LNHNV and CDR2 YYDKDF come from the germline V gene (reference sequence). The CDR3 DNA follows: TGTGCCACCAGCAGAGATCGAGGGGCAAGCGAGCAGTACGTC. Protein product: CATSRDRGASEQYV.

This chain joins TRBV20-1 and TRBJ1-3; D ambiguous. The germline V gene encodes CDR1 DFQATT and CDR2 SNEGSKA (reference sequence). The CDR3 sequence is 13 residues long. Trimming removed 0 bases at V and 6 bases at J, with 9 bases between. CDR3 nucleotides: TGCAGTGCTAGAGACAGGAATCAAAACACCATATATTTT. It specifies CSARDRNQNTIYF.

The sample holds a few counts of this clonotype. Here the CDR3 DNA reads TGCAGCGTTAAACAGGGCCTGTTACCTGAAGCTTTCTTT. Translated, it gives CSVKQGLLPEAFF. V and J are TRBV29-1 and TRBJ1-1; tentative D call: TRBD1 (6 bases). Trimming stripped 5 bases from V and 6 bases from J, with 16 bases between. Per the germline V gene, CDR1 is SQVTM and CDR2 is ANQGSEA. There are 13 residues in the CDR3.